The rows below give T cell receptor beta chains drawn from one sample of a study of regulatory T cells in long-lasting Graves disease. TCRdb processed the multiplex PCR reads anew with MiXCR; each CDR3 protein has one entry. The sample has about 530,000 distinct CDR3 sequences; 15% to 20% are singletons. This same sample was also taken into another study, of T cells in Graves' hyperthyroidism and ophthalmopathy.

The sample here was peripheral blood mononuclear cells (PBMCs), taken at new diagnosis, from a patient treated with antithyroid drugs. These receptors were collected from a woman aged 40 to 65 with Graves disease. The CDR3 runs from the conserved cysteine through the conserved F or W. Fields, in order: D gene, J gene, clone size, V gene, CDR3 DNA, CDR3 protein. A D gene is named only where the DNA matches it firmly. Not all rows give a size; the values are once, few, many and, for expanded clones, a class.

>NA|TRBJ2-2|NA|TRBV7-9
TGTGCCAGCAGCCTCCCGTCGAGGGGCACCGGGGAGCTGTTTTTT
CASSLPSRGTGELFF
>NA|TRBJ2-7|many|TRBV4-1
TGCGCCAGCAGCCGCATATACAGGGAGGAGCAGTACTTC
CASSRIYREEQYF
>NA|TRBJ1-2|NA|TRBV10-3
TGTGCCATCAGTGAGTCATCTGGAGGGTATGGCTACACCTTC
CAISESSGGYGYTF
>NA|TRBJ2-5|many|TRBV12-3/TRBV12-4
TGTGCCAGCAGTTTAGCGCGCGCCGGCAGGCAAGAGACCCAGTACTTC
CASSLARAGRQETQYF
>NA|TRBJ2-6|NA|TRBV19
TGTGCCAGTAGTATAGGTGGAACTAGTACTACTGGGGCCAACGTCCTGACTTTC
CASSIGGTSTTGANVLTF
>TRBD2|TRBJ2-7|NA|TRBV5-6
TGTGCCAGCAGCAGCAACAACCGGGGGGGCCTTTACGAGCAGTACTTC
CASSSNNRGGLYEQYF
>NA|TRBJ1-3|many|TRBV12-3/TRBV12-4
TGTGCCAGCAGTCGCGCCGGGGACACCATATATTTT
CASSRAGDTIYF
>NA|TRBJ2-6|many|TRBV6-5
TGTGCCAGCAGTTACTCGAAGAGGGGCTCTGGGGCCAACGTCCTGACTTTC
CASSYSKRGSGANVLTF
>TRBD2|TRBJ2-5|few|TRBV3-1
TGTGCCAGCAGATATAGACTAGCGGGGGGGAACTCAGAGACCCAGTACTTC
CASRYRLAGGNSETQYF
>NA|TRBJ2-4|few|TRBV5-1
TGCGCCAGCAGCACTTCTGGCGGGACGGACATTCAGTACTTC
CASSTSGGTDIQYF
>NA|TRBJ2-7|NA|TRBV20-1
TGCAGTGCTAGAGGCAGGTTGGGGGAGCAGTACTTC
CSARGRLGEQYF
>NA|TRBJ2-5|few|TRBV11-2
TGTGCCAGCAGCTTGGGCTCAGGGTCGGAGACCCAGTACTTC
CASSLGSGSETQYF
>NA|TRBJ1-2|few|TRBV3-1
TGTGCCAGCAGCCGAACCTTGGAAACGGTTGGCTACACCTTC
CASSRTLETVGYTF
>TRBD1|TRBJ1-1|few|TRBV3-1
TGTGCCAGCAGCCAATATTCTTCGGGACAGGGTGGGCTGGACACTGAAGCTTTCTTT
CASSQYSSGQGGLDTEAFF
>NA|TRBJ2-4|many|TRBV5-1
TGCGCCAGCAGCCACGGGTTCTCTCCCGACATTCAGTACTTC
CASSHGFSPDIQYF
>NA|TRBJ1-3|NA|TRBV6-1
TGTGCCAGCAGTGAGTCAGCATTTGACGGAAACACCATATATTTT
CASSESAFDGNTIYF
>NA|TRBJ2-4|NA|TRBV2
TGTGCCAGCGACTCGTCGGTGGCAAAAAACATTCAGTACTTC
CASDSSVAKNIQYF
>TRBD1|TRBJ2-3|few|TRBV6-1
TGTGCCAGCAGATCGACAGGGTTCGCAGATACGCAGTATTTT
CASRSTGFADTQYF
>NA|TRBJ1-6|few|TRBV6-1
TGTGCCAGCAGGTACTCCGGGGGGCAAGGTTCACCCCTCCACTTT
CASRYSGGQGSPLHF
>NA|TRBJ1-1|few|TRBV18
TGTGCCAGCTCACCACCGAACTTACAGTTGAACACTGAAGCTTTCTTT
CASSPPNLQLNTEAFF
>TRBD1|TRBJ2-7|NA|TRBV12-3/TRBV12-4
TGTGCCAGCAGCCGGTCCCAGGGGGTTCTGTACGAGCAGTACTTC
CASSRSQGVLYEQYF
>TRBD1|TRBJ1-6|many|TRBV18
TGTGCCAGCTCATCGTACGGGACAGCTTCACCCCTCCACTTT
CASSSYGTASPLHF
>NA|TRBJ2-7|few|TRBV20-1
TGCAGTGCTAGAATGGTGACAGACCTCTACGAGCAGTACTTC
CSARMVTDLYEQYF
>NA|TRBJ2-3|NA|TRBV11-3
TGTGCCAGCAGCTTTACGAGGGGGGCTGGAGATACGCAGTATTTT
CASSFTRGAGDTQYF
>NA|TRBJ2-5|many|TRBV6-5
TGTGCCAGCAGATACGCGACCCGTATAGGAGAGACCCAGTACTTC
CASRYATRIGETQYF
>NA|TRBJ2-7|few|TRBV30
TGTGCCTGGAGTGTATCTTGGGGGACCTACGAGCAGTACTTC
CAWSVSWGTYEQYF
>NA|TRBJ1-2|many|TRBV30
TGTGCGGCGGGGGGCTATGGCTACACCTTC
CAAGGYGYTF
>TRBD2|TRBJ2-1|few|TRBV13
TGTGCCAGCAGCTCCCGCCGACTAGCGGATGAGCAGTTCTTC
CASSSRRLADEQFF
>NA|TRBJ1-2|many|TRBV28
TGTGCCAGCACCCTTGTGCACAGGGTGGACTATGGCTACACCTTC
CASTLVHRVDYGYTF
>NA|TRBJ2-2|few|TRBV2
TGTGCCAGCGATAGGTTGGACGGGGAGCTGTTTTTT
CASDRLDGELFF
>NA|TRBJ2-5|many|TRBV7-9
TGTGCCAGCAGCTTAGCGCCGGGTAGCTACACCCAAGAGACCCAGTACTTC
CASSLAPGSYTQETQYF
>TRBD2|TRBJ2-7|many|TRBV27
TGTGCCAGCAGTTTAGTAGCGGGGGTTTCCTCCTACGAGCAGTACTTC
CASSLVAGVSSYEQYF
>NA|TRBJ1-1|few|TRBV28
TGTGCCAGCGCCAAAAGCGCGGGCAGGAGGGACACTGAAGCTTTCTTT
CASAKSAGRRDTEAFF
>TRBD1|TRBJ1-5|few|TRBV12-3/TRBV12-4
TGTACCAGCAGTTCGGACAGGGTGGGGAATCAGCCCCAGCATTTT
CTSSSDRVGNQPQHF
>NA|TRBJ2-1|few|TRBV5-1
TGCGCCAGCAGCAGCGACGGGCCTAGCCCCCCGTTCTTC
CASSSDGPSPPFF
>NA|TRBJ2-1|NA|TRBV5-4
TGTGCCAGCGCTTGGGGGGATGAGCAGTTCTTC
CASAWGDEQFF
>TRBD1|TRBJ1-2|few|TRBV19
TGTGCCAGTAGTGCCGGGACAGGGGTCGTCTATGGCTACACCTTC
CASSAGTGVVYGYTF
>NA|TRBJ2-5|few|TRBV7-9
TGTGCCAGCAGCCCAAGGGCCAGAAAAGAGACCCAGTACTTC
CASSPRARKETQYF
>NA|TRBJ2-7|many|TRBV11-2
TGTGCCAGCAGCTACCGTGGCGCAGCCGCCGAGCAGTACTTC
CASSYRGAAAEQYF
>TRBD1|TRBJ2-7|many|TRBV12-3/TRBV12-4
TGTGCCAGCAGTCCCGTATCCGGGACAGGGGGCGCTTCGCTACCCTACGAGCAGTACTTC
CASSPVSGTGGASLPYEQYF
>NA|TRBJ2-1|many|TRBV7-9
TGTGCCAGCAGCTTAGCGGCAGGGGTCTACAATGAGCAGTTCTTC
CASSLAAGVYNEQFF
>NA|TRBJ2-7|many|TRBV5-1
TGCGCCAGCAGCTTGGAGAATGGGAACGAGCAGTACTTC
CASSLENGNEQYF
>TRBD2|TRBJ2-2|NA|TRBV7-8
TGTGCCAGCAGCTCTGAAGCGGGGGGCTACACCGGGGAGCTGTTTTTT
CASSSEAGGYTGELFF
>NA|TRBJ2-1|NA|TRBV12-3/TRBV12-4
TGTGCCAGCAGTGGGTTTATTCTAGGCAATGAGCAGTTCTTC
CASSGFILGNEQFF
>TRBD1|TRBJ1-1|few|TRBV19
TGTGCCAGTAGTATAGATAGGGCAGGGGGCGTTACTGAAGCTTTCTTT
CASSIDRAGGVTEAFF
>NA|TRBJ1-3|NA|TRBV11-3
TGTGCCAGCAGCTTAGTATCGGGGAGGACCATATATTTT
CASSLVSGRTIYF
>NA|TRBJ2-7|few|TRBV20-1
TGCAGTGCTAGAGATCATCGCAGGGCCTCCTACGAGCAGTACTTC
CSARDHRRASYEQYF
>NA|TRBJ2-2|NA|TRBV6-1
TGTGCCAGCAGAGGACGGCCGTTTAGAAACACCGGGGAGCTGTTTTTT
CASRGRPFRNTGELFF
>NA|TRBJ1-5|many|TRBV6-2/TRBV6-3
TGTGCCAGCAACAGAGTGACAGTCCAGCCCCAGCATTTT
CASNRVTVQPQHF
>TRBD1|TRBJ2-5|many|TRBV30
TGTGCCTGGAGATTACAGGGGGTAGAGACCCAGTACTTC
CAWRLQGVETQYF
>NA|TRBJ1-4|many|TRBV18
TGTGCCAGCCGTAGATCCGTTAATGAAAAACTGTTTTTT
CASRRSVNEKLFF
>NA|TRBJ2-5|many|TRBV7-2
TGTGCCAGCAGCCGAGCTAGAGAGACCCAGTACTTC
CASSRARETQYF
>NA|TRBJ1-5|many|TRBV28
TGTGCCAGCAGTCTGACAGGTACTAATCAGCCCCAGCATTTT
CASSLTGTNQPQHF
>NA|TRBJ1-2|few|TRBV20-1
TGCAGTGCTAGAGATTCGGGCAGGGCCTATGGCTACACCTTC
CSARDSGRAYGYTF
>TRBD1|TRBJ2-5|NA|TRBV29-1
TGCAGCGTTGATAGGACACAGGGGCAAGAGACCCAGTACTTC
CSVDRTQGQETQYF
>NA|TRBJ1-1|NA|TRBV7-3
TGTGCCAGCAGCGCCAACTTGAACACTGACGCTTTCTTT
CASSANLNTDAFF
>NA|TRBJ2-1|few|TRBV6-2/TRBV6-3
TGTGCCAGCAGTTACGGTCAGACCTACCTACGGGAGCAGTTCTTC
CASSYGQTYLREQFF
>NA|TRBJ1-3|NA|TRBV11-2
TGTGCCAGCAGCCTCCATTTTTCGGGCAGCTCTGGAAACACCATATATTTT
CASSLHFSGSSGNTIYF
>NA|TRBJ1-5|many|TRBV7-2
TGTGCCAGCAGCTTAGCGATGCCAGGTAATCAGCCCCAGCATTTT
CASSLAMPGNQPQHF